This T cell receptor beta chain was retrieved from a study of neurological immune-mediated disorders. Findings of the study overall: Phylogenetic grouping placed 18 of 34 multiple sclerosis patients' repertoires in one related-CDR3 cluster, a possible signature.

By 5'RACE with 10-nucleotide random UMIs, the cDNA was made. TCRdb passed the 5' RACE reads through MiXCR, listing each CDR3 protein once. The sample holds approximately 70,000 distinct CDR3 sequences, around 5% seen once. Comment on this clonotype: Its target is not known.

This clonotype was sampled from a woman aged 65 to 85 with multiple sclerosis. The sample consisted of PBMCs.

The CDR3 protein is CASRPPGQGGNEQFF. In nucleotides, the CDR3 is TGTGCCAGCAGGCCCCCGGGACAGGGAGGGAATGAGCAGTTCTTC. The gene calls are TRBV7-2 and TRBJ2-1, with 9 nucleotides matching TRBD1. V was clipped by 6 bases and J by 7 bases; unmatched bases: 10. Per germline, CDR1 SGHTA and CDR2 FQGNSA. This CDR3 spans 15 amino acids.